This T cell receptor (beta chain) stems from a study of somatic mutations in cytotoxic T cells in rheumatoid arthritis. Study summary: Blood (roughly 28 ml EDTA) from each patient was taken right after diagnosis, before any treatment. Study-level points and caveats: Antigenic targets recognized by the expanded CD8+ clones remained undetermined.

Measured with immunoSEQ multiplex PCR; TCRdb has only the in-frame clones, and not every one. The sample yields about 10,000 clones, around nine tenths seen once. This clone was seen more than once but under ten times. What it recognizes is unknown. This clonotype was sampled from a woman under 30 with rheumatoid arthritis. The sample consisted of CD8+ T cells sorted from blood.

In nucleotides, the CDR3 is TGTGCCAGCAGCTTAGTCGGGACAGGGGGTAGTTTTGAGCAGTACTTC. It yields the protein CASSLVGTGGSFEQYF. The chain carries TRBV7-2 and TRBJ2-7; TRBD1 matches 11 bases. CDR3 size: 16 residues. The germline V gene encodes CDR1 SGHTA and CDR2 FQGNSA. The V and J ends lost 1 base and 7 bases, in that order; junction bases with no gene match: 9.